This entry lists 14 T cell receptor beta chains sequenced from one sample in a study of T cell repertoires in cytomegalovirus infection (dated by TCRdb to between 2019 and 2020). Sequencing took place on an Illumina HiSeq 1500. TCRdb passed the public sequencing reads through fastp at Q25 and MiXCR, retaining productive beta sequences. Under each unique CDR3 protein, matching rows form one entry showing the most common genes and DNA. Across this sample there are about 300,000 distinct CDR3 sequences, with around 25% seen only once. The ten largest make up approximately 13% of the sample. The specimen was PBMCs. The receptors were gathered from a human donor in good health (CMV status not recorded). Some clones in this sample may be carry-over from other donors' samples.

This sequence joins TRBV19 and TRBJ1-5, with a possible D match to TRBD1 (5 bases). V was clipped by 3 bases and J by 7 bases, with 13 bases between them. CDR1 is LNHDA, CDR2 SQIVND, per germline (reference sequence). The CDR3 has 14 residues. CDR3: CASSIGTRIQPQHF. In nucleotides, the CDR3 is TGTGCCAGTAGTATTGGGACTCGGATCCAGCCCCAGCATTTT.

With respect to this clonotype: A read error may account for a junction end that differs from germline. CDR3 bases: TGCACCAGCAGCCAAGAGCCCTTGCGGGAGGGGGGGGAGACCCAGTACTTC. This encodes CTSSQEPLREGGETQYF. V gene TRBV4-1 combines with J gene TRBJ2-5; 9 bases match TRBD2. This CDR3 has 17 residues. The germline gives CDR1 MGHRA, CDR2 YSYEKL.

This clonotype turned up a few times. The V call is TRBV7-2, the J call TRBJ2-7; 9 bases line up with TRBD1. Looked up from germline, CDR1 is SGHTA and CDR2 is FQGNSA. The CDR3 sequence is 16 residues long. Trimming cost V 1 base and J 4 bases; bases outside gene matches: 8. The CDR3 DNA reads as TGTGCCAGCAGCTTAGGGCCGGGACAGGGAGGATACGAGCAGTACTTC. Translated, it gives CASSLGPGQGGYEQYF. The full variable domain, with the rest looked up from reference TRBV7-2 and TRBJ2-7, is GAGVSQSPSNKVTEKGKDVELRCDPISGHTALYWYRQSLGQGLEFLIYFQGNSAPDKSGLPSDRFSAERTGGSVSTLTIQRTQQEDSAVYLCASSLGPGQGGYEQYFGPGTRLTVT.

The chain has TRBV30 and TRBJ1-5; perhaps TRBD1 as D (6 bases). Germline values: CDR1 GTSNPN, CDR2 SVGIG (reference sequence). V was clipped by 1 base and J by 5 bases, with 9 bases between them. CDR3 length: 13 residues. The CDR3 here is CAWSGQDYQPQHF. DNA of the CDR3: TGTGCCTGGAGTGGACAGGACTATCAGCCCCAGCATTTT. Full variable domain (remainder filled in from reference TRBV30 and TRBJ1-5): SQTIHQWPATLVQPVGSPLSLECTVEGTSNPNLYWYRQAAGRGLQLLFYSVGIGQISSEVPQNLSASRPQDRQFILSSKKLLLSDSGFYLCAWSGQDYQPQHFGDGTRLSIL.

J is TRBJ1-4 and V is TRBV2, with 12 bases aligning to TRBD1. Germline CDR1 SNHLY, CDR2 FYNNEI. The CDR3 consists of 16 residues. J gave up 8 bases and V 10 bases, and 14 bases lay outside the gene matches. CDR3 in amino acids: CATTGTGGAMWEKLFF. The CDR3 DNA is TGTGCCACCACCGGGACAGGGGGCGCCATGTGGGAAAAACTGTTTTTT.

The rearrangement links TRBV28 to TRBJ1-1, with D maybe TRBD1 (5 bases). The V gene's germline CDR1 is MDHEN and CDR2 SYDVKM. The CDR3 sequence is 14 residues long. The germline V and J ends were trimmed by 2 bases and 5 bases, with 12 bases remaining between them. In DNA, the CDR3 is TGTGCCAGCAGTTTAAACGGGGGGTTGACTGAAGCTTTCTTT. Encoded protein: CASSLNGGLTEAFF.

This chain connects TRBV29-1 to TRBJ1-2; D might be TRBD1 (5 bases). Germline lookup yields CDR1 SQVTM and CDR2 ANQGSEA. The CDR3 sequence is 13 residues long. Between the trimmed V and J ends, which lost 6 bases and 3 bases, there was a span of 14 bases. CDR3 DNA: TGCAGCGTCGCGACGGGGGTAGACTATGGCTACACCTTC. This translates into CSVATGVDYGYTF.

The V gene is TRBV6-2 or TRBV6-3, the J gene TRBJ2-5; TRBD2 aligns across 7 bases. The V gene end was trimmed by 6 bases and the J gene end by 3 bases; junction bases not matched to a gene: 10. This CDR3 comprises 15 residues. Looked up from germline, CDR1 is MNHEY and CDR2 is SVGEGT. For the CDR3, the DNA is TGTGCCAGCAGACCGCCACTAGCGAGCAAAGAGACCCAGTACTTC. It specifies CASRPPLASKETQYF.

This clonotype was detected a few times. The gene calls are TRBV20-1 and TRBJ2-5; D not certain. V lost 8 bases and J 5 bases, leaving 18 bases between the germline ends. There are 13 residues in the CDR3. Germline V gives CDR1 DFQATT, CDR2 SNEGSKA (reference sequence). The DNA of the CDR3 is TGCAGTTCTGCCTGGGTCCCGAAGGAGACCCAGTACTTC. Its translation is CSSAWVPKETQYF.

This clonotype has just a few counts. The rearrangement joins TRBV7-2 to TRBJ1-5; no clear D gene. CDR1 and CDR2 from the germline V gene are SGHTA and FQGNSA. The CDR3 extends over 12 amino acids. V was trimmed by 1 base and J by 6 bases, leaving 4 bases between them. The CDR3: CASSLVLQPQHF. In DNA, the CDR3 is TGTGCCAGCAGCTTAGTGCTTCAGCCCCAGCATTTT. Drawing the rest from reference TRBV7-2 and TRBJ1-5, the complete variable domain is GAGVSQSPSNKVTEKGKDVELRCDPISGHTALYWYRQSLGQGLEFLIYFQGNSAPDKSGLPSDRFSAERTGGSVSTLTIQRTQQEDSAVYLCASSLVLQPQHFGDGTRLSIL.

The chain recombines TRBV2 with TRBJ2-1, with D maybe TRBD2 (5 bases). The CDR3 spans 13 residues. Trimming shortened V by 6 bases and J by 3 bases, and 9 bases separated the two germline ends. Germline lookup yields CDR1 SNHLY and CDR2 FYNNEI. The CDR3, as DNA: TGTGCCAGCAGGGCGGGCCTCTACAATGAGCAGTTCTTC. This gives the protein CASRAGLYNEQFF.

The V call is TRBV11-2, the J call TRBJ1-3, with D hard to call. Germline V gene sequence: CDR1 SGHAT, CDR2 FQNNGV. Trimming removed 5 bases from V and 2 bases from J, with 7 bases in between. The CDR3 spans 13 residues. CDR3 DNA: TGTGCCAGCAGCCTCTCCCCTGGAAACACCATATATTTT. Protein: CASSLSPGNTIYF.

This clonotype was recorded many times. The J gene is TRBJ2-7, the V gene TRBV10-3; unclear D gene. This CDR3 has 12 residues. Trimming pared 10 bases from V and 3 bases from J, leaving 13 bases between. Germline CDR1 reads ENHRY; CDR2 reads SYGVKD. The CDR3 DNA is TGTGCCACACGAGGACCTAACTACGAGCAGTACTTC. Translation: CATRGPNYEQYF.

This clonotype was seen a few times. This chain uses TRBV28 with TRBJ2-5; TRBD2 aligns across 8 bases. This CDR3 has 19 amino acids. Germline V CDR1 and CDR2: MDHEN, SYDVKM. Trimming removed 5 bases from V and 2 bases from J; junction bases left unmatched: 19. The DNA of the CDR3 is TGTGCCAGCAGTCCCAGACGGTGGACTGAGCGGGAGAAGCAAGAGACCCAGTACTTC. Translating gives CASSPRRWTEREKQETQYF.